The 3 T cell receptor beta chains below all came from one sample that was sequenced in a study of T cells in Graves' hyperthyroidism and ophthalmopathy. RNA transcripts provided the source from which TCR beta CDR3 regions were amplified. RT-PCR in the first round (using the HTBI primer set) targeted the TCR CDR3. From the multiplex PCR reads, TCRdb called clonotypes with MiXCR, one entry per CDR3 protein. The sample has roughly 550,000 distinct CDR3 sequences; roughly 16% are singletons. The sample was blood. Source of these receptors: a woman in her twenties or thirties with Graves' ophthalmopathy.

Here the CDR3 reads CATTRGGRDGYTF. The CDR3 DNA reads TGTGCCACCACAAGAGGGGGGCGGGATGGCTACACCTTC. The chain joins TRBV7-9 to TRBJ1-2; perhaps TRBD1 as D (6 bases). Trimming left V 10 bases short and J 6 bases short, with 18 bases between. The V gene's germline CDR1 is SEHNR and CDR2 FQNEAQ (reference sequence). This CDR3 has 13 residues.

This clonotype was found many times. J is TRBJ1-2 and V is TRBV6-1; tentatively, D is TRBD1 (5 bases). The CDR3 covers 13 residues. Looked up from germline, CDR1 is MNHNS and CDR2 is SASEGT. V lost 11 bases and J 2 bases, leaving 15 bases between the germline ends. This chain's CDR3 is CALAGAVNYGYTF. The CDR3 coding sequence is TGTGCCCTAGCCGGGGCGGTGAACTATGGCTACACCTTC.

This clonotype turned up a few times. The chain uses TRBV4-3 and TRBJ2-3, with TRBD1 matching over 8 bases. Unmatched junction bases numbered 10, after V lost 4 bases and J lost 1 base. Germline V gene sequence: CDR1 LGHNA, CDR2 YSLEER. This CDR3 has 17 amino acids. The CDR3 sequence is CASSRWGGTGRTDTQYF. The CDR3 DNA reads TGCGCCAGCAGCCGATGGGGCGGGACAGGCCGCACAGATACGCAGTATTTT.